This TCR beta chain was profiled in a study of T cell responses to AZD1222 COVID-19 vaccine. Only in-frame clones appear in the TCRdb table, and some are missing; sequencing was by immunoSEQ multiplex PCR. The sample records about 88,000 clones, about 90% being singletons. The CDR3 covers 14 residues. CDR1 is SGHRS and CDR2 is YFSETQ in the germline V gene. V lost 4 bases, J lost 2 bases, and 12 bases lay in between. General study results and limits: Clonal diversity was possibly underestimated; the donors were predominantly white British and more often female.

Note on this clone: The antigen remains unidentified.

This rearrangement joins TRBV5-1 to TRBJ2-5; the D call may be TRBD1 or TRBD2 (5 bases each). The TCR sequence derives from an adult in good health. Sequenced here: peripheral blood, sampled on day 0 of AZD1222 vaccination. CDR3 nucleotides: TGCGCCAGCAGCAGCCGGGACCCACAAGAGACCCAGTACTTC. Protein: CASSSRDPQETQYF.